Sequencing of this T cell receptor (beta chain) was carried out in a study of graft-versus-host responses after intestinal transplantation. The table came from immunoSEQ multiplex PCR; TCRdb's copy has only in-frame clones and leaves some out. The table includes 65,000 to 90,000 clones, roughly 90% detected once. Comments on this clone: The target antigen is unknown.

With 6 bases removed from V and 4 bases from J, the gap between germline ends came to 18 bases. The V gene's germline CDR1 is SNHLY and CDR2 FYNNEI. This CDR3 has 15 amino acids. This chain links TRBV2 with TRBJ1-2; tentatively, D is TRBD1 (6 bases). The clonotype originates from a human donor who received an intestinal transplant. Specimen: unstimulated CD8+ T cells sorted from spleen or lymph node cells, collected before intestinal transplant. For the CDR3, the DNA is TGTGCCAGCAGCGTAGTAGGGGGAACCACCTATGGCTACACCTTC. Amino acids: CASSVVGGTTYGYTF.